The 6 T cell receptor beta chains presented below share a single source sample, sequenced in a study of cytomegalovirus exposure and HLA in healthy donors. This PCR relied on a set of 60 Vbeta primers and 13 Jbeta primers. Method: immunoSEQ multiplex PCR; TCRdb's copy keeps in-frame clones and lacks some. The sample records about 200,000 clones, over 75% being singletons. The sample consisted of PBMCs. The receptor set was obtained from a woman in her twenties or thirties in good health and CMV-seronegative.

The V and J genes are TRBV11-2 and TRBJ2-1; the D gene is possibly TRBD1 (6 bases). CDR3 length equals 13 residues. CDR1 SGHAT and CDR2 FQNNGV come from the germline V gene. With 0 bases removed from V and 16 bases from J, the gap between germline ends came to 16 bases. The CDR3 loop reads CASSLDLGDITFF. CDR3 sequence (DNA): TGTGCCAGCAGCTTAGATCTCGGGGACATTACCTTCTTC.

This clone was detected a few times. The CDR3 region has the DNA TGTGCCAGCGGGACAGGGGATAATGAAAAACTGTTTTTT. Protein product: CASGTGDNEKLFF. This sequence joins TRBV6-1 and TRBJ1-4; 10 bases align to TRBD1. Germline CDR1 MNHNS, CDR2 SASEGT. V was pared by 8 bases and J by 4 bases, with 1 base of the junction left unmatched. This CDR3 region has 13 residues.

This rearrangement joins TRBV27 to TRBJ1-2, with TRBD1 matching 7 bases. The V and J ends lost 6 bases and 4 bases, in that order; junction bases with no gene match: 14. This CDR3 has 16 amino acids. Germline assignment: CDR1 MNHEY and CDR2 SMNVEV (reference sequence). CDR3 sequence: CASSPSPGQGVYGYTF. The CDR3 DNA reads as TGTGCCAGCAGCCCCTCGCCCGGGCAGGGGGTCTATGGCTACACCTTC.

The chain has TRBV9 and TRBJ2-7, with 7 bases identical to TRBD1. The CDR3 totals 13 residues. From germline, CDR1 is SGDLS and CDR2 YYNGEE. With V trimmed by 0 bases and J by 3 bases, 0 bases remained unmatched. CDR3 amino acids: CASSVGDSYEQYF. In DNA, the CDR3 is TGTGCCAGCAGCGTAGGGGACAGCTACGAGCAGTACTTC. The whole variable domain, remainder taken from reference TRBV9 and TRBJ2-7, is DSGVTQTPKHLITATGQRVTLRCSPRSGDLSVYWYQQSLDQGLQFLIQYYNGEERAKGNILERFSAQQFPDLHSELNLSSLELGDSALYFCASSVGDSYEQYFGPGTRLTVT.

A single count supports this clone. The rearrangement uses TRBV10-3 and TRBJ1-1; 10 positions match TRBD1. Germline-derived CDR1 and CDR2 are ENHRY and SYGVKD. V dropped 6 bases and J dropped 5; count of bases not matched to a gene: 12. The CDR3 is 16 residues long. The CDR3 DNA reads as TGTGCCATCAGACCGAGACAGGGGGCAGTTGGAACTGAAGCTTTCTTT. Translating it yields CAIRPRQGAVGTEAFF.

The V gene is TRBV21-1, the J gene TRBJ1-1. TRBV21-1 is described as a pseudogene. This CDR3 region has 13 residues. CDR3 residues: CATRHGGATEAFF. CDR3 in DNA: TGTGCCACTAGGCACGGGGGGGCCACTGAAGCTTTCTTT.